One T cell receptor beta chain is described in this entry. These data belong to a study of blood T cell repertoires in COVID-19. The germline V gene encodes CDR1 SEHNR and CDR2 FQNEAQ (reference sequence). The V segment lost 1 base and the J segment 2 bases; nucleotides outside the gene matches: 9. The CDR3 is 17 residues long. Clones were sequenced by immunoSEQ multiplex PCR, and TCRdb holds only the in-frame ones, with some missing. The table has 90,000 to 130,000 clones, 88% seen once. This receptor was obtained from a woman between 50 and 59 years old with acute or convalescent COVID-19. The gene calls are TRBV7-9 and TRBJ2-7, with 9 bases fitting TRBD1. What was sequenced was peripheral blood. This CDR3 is CASSLEGQTGGPYEQYF. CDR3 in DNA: TGTGCCAGCAGCTTAGAAGGCCAAACAGGGGGCCCCTACGAGCAGTACTTC.